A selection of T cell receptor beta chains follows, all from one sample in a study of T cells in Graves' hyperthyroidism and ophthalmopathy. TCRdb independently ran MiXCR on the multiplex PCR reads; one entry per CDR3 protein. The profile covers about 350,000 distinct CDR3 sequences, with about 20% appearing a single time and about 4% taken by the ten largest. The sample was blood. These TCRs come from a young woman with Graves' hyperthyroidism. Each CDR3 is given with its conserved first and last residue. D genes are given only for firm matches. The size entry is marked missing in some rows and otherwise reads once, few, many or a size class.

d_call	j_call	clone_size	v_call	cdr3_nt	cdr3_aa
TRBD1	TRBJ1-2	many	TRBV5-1	TGCGCCAGCAGCTTGGTGACAGGGCGGATTAACTATGGCTACACCTTC	CASSLVTGRINYGYTF
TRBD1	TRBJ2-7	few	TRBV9	TGTGCCAGCAGCGTAGGGGCGGACAGGGGGGGCGAGCAGTACTTC	CASSVGADRGGEQYF
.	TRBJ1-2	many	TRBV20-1	TGCAGTGCTAGACGGGGGGCGGAAAACTATGGCTACACCTTC	CSARRGAENYGYTF
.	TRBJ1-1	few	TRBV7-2	TGTGCCAGCAGCTTTAGGTGGGGAGGGACGGAAGCTTTCTTT	CASSFRWGGTEAFF
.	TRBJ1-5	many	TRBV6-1	TGTGCCAGCAGTGAAGGTGGCACCAATCAGCCCCAGCATTTT	CASSEGGTNQPQHF
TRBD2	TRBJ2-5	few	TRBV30	TGTGCCTGGAGTGGGAGGGCCCCTAGCGGACATAAAGAGACCCAGTACTTC	CAWSGRAPSGHKETQYF
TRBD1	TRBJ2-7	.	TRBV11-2	TGTGCCAGCAGCCGTTTAACGGGACAGGGACCCTACGAGCAGTACTTC	CASSRLTGQGPYEQYF
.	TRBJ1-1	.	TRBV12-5	TGTGCTAGTGGTTTGAGTGTCGGCTCCGCTTTCTTT	CASGLSVGSAFF
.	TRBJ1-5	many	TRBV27	TGTGCCAGCAGTTTTGACGGACCCTCGGATCAGCCCCAGCATTTT	CASSFDGPSDQPQHF
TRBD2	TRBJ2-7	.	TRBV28	TGTGCCAGCAGTTTAGGGACTAGCGGGCGCTACGAGCAGTACTTC	CASSLGTSGRYEQYF
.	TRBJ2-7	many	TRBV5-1	TGCGCCAGCAGCTCTAGGACCCACTACGAGCAGTACTTC	CASSSRTHYEQYF
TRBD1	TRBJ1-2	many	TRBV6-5	TGTGCCAGCAGTTACTCGCCGACAGGGAATGGCTACACCTTC	CASSYSPTGNGYTF
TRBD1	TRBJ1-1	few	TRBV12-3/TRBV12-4	TGTGCCAGCAGACCCTCTGACAGGGTTTCGGCCGGCACTGAAGCTTTCTTT	CASRPSDRVSAGTEAFF
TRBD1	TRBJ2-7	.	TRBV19	TGTGCCACTAAACAGGGGAGCTCCTACGAGCAGTACTTC	CATKQGSSYEQYF
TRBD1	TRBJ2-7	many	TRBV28	TGTGCCAGCAGTTCCTACCTGACCGGGACAGGCTACGAGCAGTACTTC	CASSSYLTGTGYEQYF
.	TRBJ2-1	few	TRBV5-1	TGCGCCAGCAGGGGAGCCACCTACAATGAGCAGTTCTTC	CASRGATYNEQFF
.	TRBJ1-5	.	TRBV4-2	TGTGCCAGCAGCCGGGACCCTGGGGACCTGGGCAATCAGCCCCAGCATTTT	CASSRDPGDLGNQPQHF
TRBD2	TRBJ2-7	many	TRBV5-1	TGCGCCAGCAACATAGCGGGGGGAACCTACGAGCAGTACTTC	CASNIAGGTYEQYF
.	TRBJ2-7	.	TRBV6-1	TGTGCCAGCAGTAATCAGATGGGTTGGGAGCAGTACTTC	CASSNQMGWEQYF
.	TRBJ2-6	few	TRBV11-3	TGTGCCAGCAGCTTAGTGGGGGATCCTTCTGGTGGGGCCAACGTCCTGACTTTC	CASSLVGDPSGGANVLTF
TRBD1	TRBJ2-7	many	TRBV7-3	TGTGCCAGCAGCTTAAAGGGGGCGACAACCTACGAGCAGTACTTC	CASSLKGATTYEQYF
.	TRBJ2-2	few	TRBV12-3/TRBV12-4	TGTGCCAGCGCGTCCTTGTCGAACACCGGGGAGCTGTTTTTT	CASASLSNTGELFF
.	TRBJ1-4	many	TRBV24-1	TGTGCCACCAGTGAGTTAACAGGGAGGGGGATGGCTAATGAAAAACTGTTTTTT	CATSELTGRGMANEKLFF
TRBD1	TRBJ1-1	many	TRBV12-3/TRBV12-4	TGTGCCAGCTCGAAACAGGGGGCGCGTACTTTCTTT	CASSKQGARTFF
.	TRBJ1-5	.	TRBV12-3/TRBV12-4	TGTGCCAGCAGTTTTGGGCAGTCCAATCAGCCCCAGCATTTT	CASSFGQSNQPQHF
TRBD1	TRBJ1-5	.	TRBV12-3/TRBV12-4	TGTGCCAGCAGTTTGAGACAGGGGGGAAATCAGCCCCAGCATTTT	CASSLRQGGNQPQHF
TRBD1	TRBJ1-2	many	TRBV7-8	TGTGCCAGCAGCGTTAGCGGACAGGGGATCTATGGCTACACCTTC	CASSVSGQGIYGYTF
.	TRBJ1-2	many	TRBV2	TGTGCCAGCGTTGCAGGCTATGGCTACACCTTC	CASVAGYGYTF
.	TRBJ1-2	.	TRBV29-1	TGCAGCGTTCCGGGGCGGGTTGGCTACACCTTC	CSVPGRVGYTF
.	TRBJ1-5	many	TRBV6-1	TGTGCCAGCAGTGAACGAGGAGGTCCTCAGCCCCAGCATTTT	CASSERGGPQPQHF
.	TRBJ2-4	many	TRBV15	TGTGCCACCAGCAGAGATTGGGATTTCCCTAAGGGGACCAAAAACATTCAGTACTTC	CATSRDWDFPKGTKNIQYF
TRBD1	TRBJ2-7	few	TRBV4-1	TGCGCCAGCAGCCAAATGACAGGGTACGAGCAGTACTTC	CASSQMTGYEQYF
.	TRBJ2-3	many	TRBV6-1	TGTGCCAGCAGTCGGGACGCAAGCACAGATACGCAGTATTTT	CASSRDASTDTQYF
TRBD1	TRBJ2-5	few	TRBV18	TGTGCCAGCTCACCACGGGACAGACAAGAGACCCAGTACTTC	CASSPRDRQETQYF
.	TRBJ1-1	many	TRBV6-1	TGTGCCAGCAGTAAAAGACACAACACTGAAGCTTTCTTT	CASSKRHNTEAFF
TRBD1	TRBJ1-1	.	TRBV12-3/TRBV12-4	TGTGCCAGCAGTCTAGTCAGGGGGCGCGACACTGAAGCTTTCTTT	CASSLVRGRDTEAFF
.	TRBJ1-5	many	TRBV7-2	TGTGCCAGCAGCGCCAGGGGTGCGTATCAGCCCCAGCATTTT	CASSARGAYQPQHF
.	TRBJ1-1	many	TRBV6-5	TGTGCCAGCAGTCATAACAGGGTGGCCACTGAAGCTTTCTTT	CASSHNRVATEAFF
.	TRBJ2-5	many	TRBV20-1	TGCAGTGCTAGAGATCTGAGGCATCCTAAACAGGAGACCCAGTACTTC	CSARDLRHPKQETQYF
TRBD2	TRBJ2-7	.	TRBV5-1	TGCGCCAGCAGCTTGGATGCTAGCGGGGGATCCGACGAGCAGTACTTC	CASSLDASGGSDEQYF
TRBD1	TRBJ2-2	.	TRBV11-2	TGTGCCAGCAGCTTAGGACAGGGTTTCGGCACCGGGGAGCTGTTTTTT	CASSLGQGFGTGELFF